This TCR beta chain appears in the sequencing data of a study of identical twins listed by TCRdb under 2016. A note on the overall study: To test whether fetal clonotypes persist, this study deep-sequenced TCR alpha and beta repertoires from monozygotic twins, from unrelated adults of various ages, and from cord blood. To rule out contamination, the twin experiments were replicated at different times with different library preparation protocols. The research as a whole found: Out-of-frame TCR alpha sharing in monozygotic twins was systematically underestimated by recombination models, whereas sharing between unrelated individuals was in agreement with the recombination models. Because the same donors could not be followed over many years, the conclusions depended on cross-sectional statistical analysis. Compared with coincidental sharing between unrelated individuals, an excess of low generation-probability sequences was observed among out-of-frame TCR alpha sequences shared between twins. Invariant T cells such as MAIT and iNKT could partly confound zero-insertion analyses, although diverse VJ usage argued against such confounding for most clonotypes. Abundant cord blood beta clonotypes carried fewer insertions; young adult naive repertoires showed a weaker similar trend, while memory repertoires showed none. In beta out-of-frame sequences, excess twin sharing was weaker, because having fewer shared sequences lowered the signal-to-noise ratio.

Via the germline V gene, CDR1 is ENHRY and CDR2 SYGVKD. The CDR3 measures 13 amino acids from cysteine to phenylalanine. Only the CDR3 portion is preserved as DNA: 39 bases, with reading frame beginning at the first base. Trimming costs V 6 bases and J 3 bases, and their ends lie 11 bases apart. The library was prepared using 5' RACE. TCRdb records Illumina HiSeq 2000 as the sequencer. A universal primer binding site was introduced by template switching, and a unique molecular identifier was present in the final cDNA, enabling accurate counting of TCR cDNA molecules. Specific primers in the conserved constant-segment region were used to synthesize first-strand cDNA for the TCR alpha and beta chains. Each cDNA library was double barcoded, with a SMART-Mk sample barcode plus Illumina barcodes, to control for contamination. TruSeq adapter sequences and Illumina sample barcodes were added in two successive PCR steps. The TCR alpha and beta cDNA libraries were sequenced on the Illumina HiSeq platform using custom primers. Per the source publication's procedure: Unique molecular identifiers were extracted from raw reads with MiGEC, and CDR3 positions were determined with MiXCR. For each individual, recombination models were inferred using an EM algorithm with the repgenHMM and IGoR tools. The analysis of shared clonotypes was done with the tcR package in R, with sharing normalized by the product of cloneset sizes. Out-of-frame nonproductive sequences were analyzed to study raw recombination free of thymic and clonal selection effects. TCRdb took the public reads, trimmed them with fastp at Q25, ran MiXCR for clone calling and kept in-frame beta chains. When rows share a CDR3 protein, they turn into one entry using the most common DNA and genes. TCRdb, not the original authors, processed these V and J calls. The sample table shows approximately 500,000 distinct CDR3 sequences, and approximately 16% are seen once. In total, the top ten clones hold about 0.47% of the sample.

This clonotype turned up a few times. Its recognized antigen is unknown. Qualities for individual bases were not recorded, and no much larger clone is one base off. Every donor in the study was a healthy Caucasian. The twin cohort consisted of three pairs of female monozygotic twins, all aged roughly 18 to 30 years. Positive isolation kits from Invitrogen were used to isolate the CD4+ and CD8+ T cell populations. The same data also contributed to another study, on yellow fever vaccine responses in identical twins. The second paper further reports: The T cell response to vaccination in identical twins was reported by the authors to appear partly convergent and partly personalized. In identical twins, the study followed T cell clones that responded to the vaccine with precision.

The chain uses TRBV10-3 and TRBJ1-1, with TRBD1 perhaps the D gene, on 6 matching bases. The sequence derives from a woman aged 18-30 years in good health. Sequenced input: CD4+ T cells sorted from blood. The sequenced DNA is TGTGCCATCAGGGAGACAGGAGACACTGAAGCTTTCTTT. Its amino acids are CAIRETGDTEAFF.